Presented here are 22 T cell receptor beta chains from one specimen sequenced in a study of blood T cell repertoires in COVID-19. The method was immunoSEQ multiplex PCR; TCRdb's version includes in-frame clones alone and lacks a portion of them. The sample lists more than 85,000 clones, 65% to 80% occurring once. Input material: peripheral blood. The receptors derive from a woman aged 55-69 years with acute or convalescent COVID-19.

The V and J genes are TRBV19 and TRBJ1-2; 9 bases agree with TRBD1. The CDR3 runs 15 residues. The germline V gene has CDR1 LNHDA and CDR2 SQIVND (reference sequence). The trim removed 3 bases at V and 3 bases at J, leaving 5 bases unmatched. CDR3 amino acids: CASSITGGVDYGYTF. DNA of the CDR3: TGTGCCAGTAGTATCACAGGGGGCGTCGACTATGGCTACACCTTC.

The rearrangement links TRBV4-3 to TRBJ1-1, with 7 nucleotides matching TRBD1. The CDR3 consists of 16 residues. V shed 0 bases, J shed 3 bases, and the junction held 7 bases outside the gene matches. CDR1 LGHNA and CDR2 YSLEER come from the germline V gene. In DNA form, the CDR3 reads TGCGCCAGCAGCCAAGAGCCAGGGGGACGGTACACTGAAGCTTTCTTT. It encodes CASSQEPGGRYTEAFF.

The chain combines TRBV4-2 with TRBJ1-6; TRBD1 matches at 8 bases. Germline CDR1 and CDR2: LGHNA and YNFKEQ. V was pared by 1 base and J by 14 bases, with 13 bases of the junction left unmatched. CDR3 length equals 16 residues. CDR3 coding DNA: TGTGCCAGCAGCCAAGTCAGGGGGCGGACCCTTTTGGCCCTCCACTTT. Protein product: CASSQVRGRTLLALHF.

Here the CDR3 reads CASSIAGTDQETQYF. The CDR3 DNA is TGTGCCAGCAGCATAGCGGGGACAGATCAAGAGACCCAGTACTTC. This chain uses TRBV5-5 with TRBJ2-5, with TRBD2 as a possible D gene (8 bases). V dropped 4 bases and J dropped 2 bases, with 15 bases sitting between them. The CDR3 loop spans 15 amino acids. Germline V gene lookup returns CDR1 SGHKS and CDR2 YYEKEE (reference sequence).

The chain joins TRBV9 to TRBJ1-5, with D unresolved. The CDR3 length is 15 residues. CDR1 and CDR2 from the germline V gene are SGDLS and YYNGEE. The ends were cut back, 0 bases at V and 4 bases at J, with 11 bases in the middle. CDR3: CASSVGAYGNQPQHF. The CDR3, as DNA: TGTGCCAGCAGCGTAGGGGCCTATGGGAATCAGCCCCAGCATTTT. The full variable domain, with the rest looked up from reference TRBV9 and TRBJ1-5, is DSGVTQTPKHLITATGQRVTLRCSPRSGDLSVYWYQQSLDQGLQFLIQYYNGEERAKGNILERFSAQQFPDLHSELNLSSLELGDSALYFCASSVGAYGNQPQHFGDGTRLSIL.

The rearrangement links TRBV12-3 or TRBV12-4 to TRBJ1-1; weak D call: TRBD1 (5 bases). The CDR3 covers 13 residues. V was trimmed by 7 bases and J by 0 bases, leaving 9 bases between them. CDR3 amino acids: CASTIGVNTEAFF. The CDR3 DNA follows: TGTGCCAGCACGATAGGGGTGAACACTGAAGCTTTCTTT.

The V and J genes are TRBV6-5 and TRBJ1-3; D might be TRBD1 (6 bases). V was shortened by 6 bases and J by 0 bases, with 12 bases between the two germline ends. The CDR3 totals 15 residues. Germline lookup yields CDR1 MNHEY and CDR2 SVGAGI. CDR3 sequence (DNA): TGTGCCAGCAGACCCGACAGGCTCTCTGGAAACACCATATATTTT. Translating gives CASRPDRLSGNTIYF.

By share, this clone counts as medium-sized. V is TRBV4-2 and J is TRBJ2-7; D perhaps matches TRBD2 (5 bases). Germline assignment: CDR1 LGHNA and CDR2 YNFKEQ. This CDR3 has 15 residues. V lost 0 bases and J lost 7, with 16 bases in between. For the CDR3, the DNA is TGTGCCAGCAGCCAAGATCCCGGGGTGGGGTCGGAGCAGTACTTC. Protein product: CASSQDPGVGSEQYF.

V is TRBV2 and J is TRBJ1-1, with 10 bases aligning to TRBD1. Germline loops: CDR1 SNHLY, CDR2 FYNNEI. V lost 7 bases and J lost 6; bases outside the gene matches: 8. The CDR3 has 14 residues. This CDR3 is CASIIGQGGSEAFF. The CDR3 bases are TGTGCCAGCATTATAGGACAGGGGGGCTCTGAAGCTTTCTTT.

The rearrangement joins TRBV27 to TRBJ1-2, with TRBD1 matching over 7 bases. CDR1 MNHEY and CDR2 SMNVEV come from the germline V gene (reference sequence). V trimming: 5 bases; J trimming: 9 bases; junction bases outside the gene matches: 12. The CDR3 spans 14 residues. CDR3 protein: CASSLHRDRKSYTF. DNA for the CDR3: TGTGCCAGCAGTCTTCACCGGGACAGAAAAAGCTACACCTTC.

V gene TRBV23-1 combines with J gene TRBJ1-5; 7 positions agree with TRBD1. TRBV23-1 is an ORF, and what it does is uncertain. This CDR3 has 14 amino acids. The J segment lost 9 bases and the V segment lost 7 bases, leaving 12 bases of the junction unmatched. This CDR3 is CASTQTGSLWPQHF. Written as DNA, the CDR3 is TGCGCCAGCACACAGACAGGGAGTTTATGGCCCCAGCATTTT.

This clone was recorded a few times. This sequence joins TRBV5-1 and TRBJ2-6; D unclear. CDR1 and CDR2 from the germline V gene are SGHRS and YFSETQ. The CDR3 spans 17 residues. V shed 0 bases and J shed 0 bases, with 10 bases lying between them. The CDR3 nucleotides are TGCGCCAGCAGCTTGGTAGCCCGTAGCTCTGGGGCCAACGTCCTGACTTTC. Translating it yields CASSLVARSSGANVLTF. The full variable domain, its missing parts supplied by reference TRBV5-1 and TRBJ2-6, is KAGVTQTPRYLIKTRGQQVTLSCSPISGHRSVSWYQQTPGQGLQFLFEYFSETQRNKGNFPGRFSGRQFSNSRSEMNVSTLELGDSALYLCASSLVARSSGANVLTFGAGSRLTVL.

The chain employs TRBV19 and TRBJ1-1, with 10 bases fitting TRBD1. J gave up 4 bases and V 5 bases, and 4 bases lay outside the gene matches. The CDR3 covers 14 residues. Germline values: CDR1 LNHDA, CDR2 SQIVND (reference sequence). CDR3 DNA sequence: TGTGCCAGTAGTTCATGGACAGGGGGCACTGAAGCTTTCTTT. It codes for CASSSWTGGTEAFF.

DNA for the CDR3: TGTGCCAGCAGCCAAGAAGCTAGGGCTAGCGGGGGCGCCGGGGAGCTGTTTTTT. This translates into CASSQEARASGGAGELFF. This chain uses TRBV4-2 with TRBJ2-2, with 10 bases lining up with TRBD2. V lost 0 bases to trimming and J lost 6 bases; unmatched junction nucleotides: 10. CDR3 length: 18 residues. Germline assignment: CDR1 LGHNA and CDR2 YNFKEQ.

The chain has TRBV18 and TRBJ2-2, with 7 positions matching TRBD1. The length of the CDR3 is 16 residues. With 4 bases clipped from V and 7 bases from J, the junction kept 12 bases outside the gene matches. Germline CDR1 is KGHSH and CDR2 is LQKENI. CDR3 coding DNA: TGTGCCAGCTCACTTTACCCCGACAGGGCCAGCGGGGAGCTGTTTTTT. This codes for CASSLYPDRASGELFF.

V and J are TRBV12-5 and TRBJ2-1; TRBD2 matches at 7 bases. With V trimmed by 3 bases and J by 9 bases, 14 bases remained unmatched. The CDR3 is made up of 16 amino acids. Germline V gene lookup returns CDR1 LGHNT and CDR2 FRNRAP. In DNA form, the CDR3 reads TGTGCTAGTGGTTTTTATCTCAGGTTGGGGAGGGGTGAGCAGTTCTTC. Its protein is CASGFYLRLGRGEQFF.

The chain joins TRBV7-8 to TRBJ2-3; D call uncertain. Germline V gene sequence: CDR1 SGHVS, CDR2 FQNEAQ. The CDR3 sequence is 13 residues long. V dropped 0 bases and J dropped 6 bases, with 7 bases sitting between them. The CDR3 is CASSLASGDTQYF. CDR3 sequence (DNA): TGTGCCAGCAGCTTAGCGTCCGGGGATACGCAGTATTTT.

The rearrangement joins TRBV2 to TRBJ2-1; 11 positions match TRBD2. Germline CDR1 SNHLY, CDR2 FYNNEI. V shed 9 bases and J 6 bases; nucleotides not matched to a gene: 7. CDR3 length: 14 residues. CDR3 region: CASSGGALSNEQFF. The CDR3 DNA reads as TGTGCCAGTAGCGGGGGGGCTTTAAGCAATGAGCAGTTCTTC.

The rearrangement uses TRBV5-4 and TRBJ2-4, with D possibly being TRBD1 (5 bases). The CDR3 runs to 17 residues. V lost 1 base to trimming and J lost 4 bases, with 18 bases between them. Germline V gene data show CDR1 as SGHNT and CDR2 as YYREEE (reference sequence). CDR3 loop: CASSLKGPELVKNIQYF. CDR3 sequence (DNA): TGTGCCAGCAGCTTGAAGGGGCCCGAACTTGTTAAAAACATTCAGTACTTC.

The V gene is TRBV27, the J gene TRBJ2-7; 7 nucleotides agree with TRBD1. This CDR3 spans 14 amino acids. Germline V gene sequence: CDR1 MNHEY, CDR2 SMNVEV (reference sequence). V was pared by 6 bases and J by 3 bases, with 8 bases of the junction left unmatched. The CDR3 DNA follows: TGTGCCAGCAGCGGGACAGTTAAAGGCTACGAGCAGTACTTC. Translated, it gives CASSGTVKGYEQYF.

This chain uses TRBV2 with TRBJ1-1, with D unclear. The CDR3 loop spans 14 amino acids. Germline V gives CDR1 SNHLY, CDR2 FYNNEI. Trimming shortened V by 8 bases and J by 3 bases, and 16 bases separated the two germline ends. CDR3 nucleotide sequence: TGTGCCAGCTGCGTCGGCAGGTCCCACACTGAAGCTTTCTTT. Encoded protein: CASCVGRSHTEAFF.

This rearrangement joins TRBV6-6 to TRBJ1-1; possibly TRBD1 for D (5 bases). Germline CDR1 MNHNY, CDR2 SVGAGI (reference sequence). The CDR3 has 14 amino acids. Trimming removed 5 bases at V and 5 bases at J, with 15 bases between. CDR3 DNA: TGTGCCAGCAGTACCCAAGTGGGGGGGACTGAAGCTTTCTTT. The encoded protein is CASSTQVGGTEAFF.